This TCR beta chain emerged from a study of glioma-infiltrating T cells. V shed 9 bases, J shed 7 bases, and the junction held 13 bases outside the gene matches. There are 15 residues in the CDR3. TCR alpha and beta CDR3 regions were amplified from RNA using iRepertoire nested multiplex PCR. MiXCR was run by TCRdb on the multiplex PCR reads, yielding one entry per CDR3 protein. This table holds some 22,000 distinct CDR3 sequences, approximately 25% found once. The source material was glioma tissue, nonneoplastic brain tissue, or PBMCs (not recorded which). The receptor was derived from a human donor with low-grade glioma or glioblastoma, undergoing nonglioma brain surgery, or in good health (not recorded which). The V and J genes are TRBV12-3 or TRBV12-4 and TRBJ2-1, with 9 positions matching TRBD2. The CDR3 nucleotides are TGTGCCAGTCTACCGGGACTAGCCTCAGGGAATGAGCAGTTCTTC. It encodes CASLPGLASGNEQFF.